This T cell receptor (beta chain) was captured in a study of T-cell memory formation after mild COVID-19. General observations from the study: Nothing showed for sure that second-wave clones peaking on day 37 were SARS-CoV-2 specific.

TCRdb recomputed calls from the 5' RACE reads with MiXCR, one row per CDR3 protein. This sample has over 500,000 distinct CDR3 sequences; 17% occur once, and the top ten carry around 7.8%. This clonotype was observed a few times. Its antigen is currently unknown. CDR1 SNHLY and CDR2 FYNNEI come from the germline V gene. Trimming took 3 bases from V and 8 from J; bases not matched to a gene: 4. The CDR3 is 14 residues long. This TCR came from an adult woman who had mild COVID-19 (a few samples of this study predate the infection). Cell type and time point are not known. V and J are TRBV2 and TRBJ1-4, with 9 nucleotides matching TRBD1. Sequences were obtained from PBMCs or a T cell subset sorted from them (not recorded which). CDR3 residues: CASSEAGTGEKLFF. The CDR3 nucleotides read TGTGCCAGCAGTGAGGCGGGGACAGGGGAAAAACTGTTTTTT.